These 7 T cell receptor beta chains came from one sample sequenced in a study of cytomegalovirus exposure and HLA in healthy donors. PCR used 60 Vbeta primers and 13 Jbeta primers. Sequenced by immunoSEQ multiplex PCR; TCRdb stores in-frame clones only, minus some. Seen here are 80,000 to 95,000 clones, about 78% observed once, and the top ten hold 5.5% to 7.5%. Sequenced: PBMCs. The receptors were gathered from a man aged 18-30 years in good health and CMV-seropositive.

This rearrangement joins TRBV6-1 to TRBJ1-2, with D unresolved. V lost 6 bases, J lost 8 bases, and 13 bases lay in between. The CDR3 has 12 residues. Germline CDR1 is MNHNS and CDR2 is SASEGT. CDR3 nucleotides: TGTGCCAGCAGAGACCAAGTGAGGGGCTACACCTTC. This gives the protein CASRDQVRGYTF.

The J gene is TRBJ1-5, the V gene TRBV7-6, with TRBD1 matching 7 bases. This CDR3 region has 14 residues. Germline V gives CDR1 SGHVS, CDR2 FNYEAQ. With V trimmed by 5 bases and J by 7 bases, 8 bases remained unmatched. CDR3 in amino acids: CASSPRQGPQPQHF. The CDR3 region has the DNA TGTGCCAGCAGCCCCCGACAGGGACCCCAGCCCCAGCATTTT.

The rearrangement joins TRBV27 to TRBJ2-7, with D perhaps matching TRBD2 (6 bases). The CDR3 is 15 residues long. Trimming removed 8 bases at V and 0 bases at J, with 17 bases between. Germline CDR1 MNHEY, CDR2 SMNVEV (reference sequence). The CDR3 DNA follows: TGTGCCAGCGGCCGGGCGGCGGGGAGCTCCTACGAGCAGTACTTC. Its translation: CASGRAAGSSYEQYF.

J is TRBJ2-5 and V is TRBV5-1; TRBD2 aligns across 14 bases. The V gene end was trimmed by 3 bases and the J gene end by 7 bases; junction bases not matched to a gene: 8. The CDR3 has 16 residues. Germline lookup yields CDR1 SGHRS and CDR2 YFSETQ. CDR3: CASSSGTSGSIWTQYF. DNA for the CDR3: TGCGCCAGCAGCTCCGGGACTAGCGGGAGTATATGGACCCAGTACTTC. The full variable domain, its missing parts supplied by reference TRBV5-1 and TRBJ2-5, is KAGVTQTPRYLIKTRGQQVTLSCSPISGHRSVSWYQQTPGQGLQFLFEYFSETQRNKGNFPGRFSGRQFSNSRSEMNVSTLELGDSALYLCASSSGTSGSIWTQYFGPGTRLLVL.

The rearrangement links TRBV6-6 to TRBJ2-5, with TRBD1 as a possible D gene (7 bases). Germline-derived CDR1 and CDR2 are MNHNY and SVGAGI (reference sequence). Trimming shortened V by 6 bases and J by 4 bases, and 15 bases separated the two germline ends. This CDR3 is 14 amino acids long. The CDR3 protein is CASSSQGGGETQYF. The CDR3 nucleotides read TGTGCCAGCAGCTCCCAGGGGGGAGGAGAGACCCAGTACTTC.

The V call is TRBV4-1, the J call TRBJ2-3; TRBD2 agrees at 13 bases. The CDR3 loop spans 15 amino acids. Losses at the gene ends were 5 bases for V and 8 bases for J; bases not matched to a gene: 7. Germline V gives CDR1 MGHRA, CDR2 YSYEKL. CDR3 loop: CASSETSGRRGTQYF. The DNA of the CDR3 is TGCGCCAGCAGCGAGACTAGCGGGAGGAGGGGTACGCAGTATTTT.

The V call is TRBV11-2, the J call TRBJ1-4; D ambiguous. The germline V and J ends were trimmed by 3 bases and 7 bases, with 9 bases remaining between them. Germline V gene data show CDR1 as SGHAT and CDR2 as FQNNGV. The CDR3 has 13 amino acids. CDR3 in DNA: TGTGCCAGCAGCTTGTGGGAGGGTGAAAAACTGTTTTTT. Its translation: CASSLWEGEKLFF.